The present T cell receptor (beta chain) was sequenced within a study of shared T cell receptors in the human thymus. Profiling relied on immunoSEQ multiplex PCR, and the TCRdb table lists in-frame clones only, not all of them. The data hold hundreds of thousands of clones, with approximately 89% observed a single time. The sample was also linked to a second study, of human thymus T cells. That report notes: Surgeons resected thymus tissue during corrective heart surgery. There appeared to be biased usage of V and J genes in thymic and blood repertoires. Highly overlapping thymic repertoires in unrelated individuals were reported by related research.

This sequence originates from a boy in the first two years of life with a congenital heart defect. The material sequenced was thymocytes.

CDR3 protein: CASSLAYYHEDTEAFF. The CDR3 DNA is TGTGCCAGCAGCTTGGCGTATTACCACGAGGACACTGAAGCTTTCTTT. The chain has TRBV5-6 and TRBJ1-1; D gene ambiguous. The germline gives CDR1 SGHDT, CDR2 YYEEEE. This CDR3 contains 16 residues. Trimming left V 0 bases short and J 3 bases short, with 15 bases between.